This T cell receptor (beta chain) stems from a study of cytomegalovirus exposure and HLA in healthy donors. Study in general: The study's early data release held about 85 million unique TCRs from HLA-typed donors.

Regarding this clone: What it recognizes is unknown.

Germline CDR1 SGHNT, CDR2 YYREEE (reference sequence). The CDR3 contains 16 residues. Unmatched junction bases numbered 6, after V lost 9 bases and J lost 3 bases. Study results and caveats: Investigators reported 150 to 200 TCR beta chains as tied to cytomegalovirus. Analyzed later, most CMV-associated TCR beta chains appeared HLA-restricted.

PCR primers comprised 60 Vbeta and 13 Jbeta primers. TCRdb's table, derived via immunoSEQ multiplex PCR, lists solely in-frame clones and lacks some. Here the sample spans 100,000 or so clones, under 80% being singletons. The sample comprised PBMCs. This TCR was sampled from a woman between 35 and 50 years old in good health and CMV-seropositive. V gene TRBV5-4 combines with J gene TRBJ2-1, with TRBD2 matching 16 bases. CDR3 in DNA: TGTGCCACCATGGGACTAGCGGGAGGGTACTACAATGAGCAGTTCTTC. Amino acids: CATMGLAGGYYNEQFF.